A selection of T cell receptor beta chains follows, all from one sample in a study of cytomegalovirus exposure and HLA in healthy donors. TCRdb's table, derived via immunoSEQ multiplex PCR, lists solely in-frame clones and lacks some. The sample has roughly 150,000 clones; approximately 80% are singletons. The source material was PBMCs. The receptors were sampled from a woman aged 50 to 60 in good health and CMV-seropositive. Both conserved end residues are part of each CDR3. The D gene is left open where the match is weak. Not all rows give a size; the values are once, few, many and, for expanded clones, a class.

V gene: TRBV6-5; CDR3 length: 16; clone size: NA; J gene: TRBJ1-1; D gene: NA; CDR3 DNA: TGTGCCAGCAGTTACTCAAGGGGATACATGAACACTGAAGCTTTCTTT; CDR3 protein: CASSYSRGYMNTEAFF
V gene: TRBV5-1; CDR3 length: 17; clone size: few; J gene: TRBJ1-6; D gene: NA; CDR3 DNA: TGCGCCAGCAGCTTGGGTCCCGTCAGTACCAATAATTCACCCCTCCACTTT; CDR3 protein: CASSLGPVSTNNSPLHF
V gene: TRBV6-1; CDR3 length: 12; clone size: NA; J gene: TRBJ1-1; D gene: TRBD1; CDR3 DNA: TGTGCCAGCAGTCGCGGACAGGCTGAAGCTTTCTTT; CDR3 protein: CASSRGQAEAFF
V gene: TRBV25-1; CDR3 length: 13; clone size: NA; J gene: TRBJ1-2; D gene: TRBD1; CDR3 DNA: TGTGCCAGCGTCCCAGGGGGCGGCTATGGCTACACCTTC; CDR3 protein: CASVPGGGYGYTF
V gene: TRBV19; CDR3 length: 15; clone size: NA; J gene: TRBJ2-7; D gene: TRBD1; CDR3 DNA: TGTGCCAGTAGTTTTGGGACAGGGTCATTCTACGAGCAGTACTTC; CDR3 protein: CASSFGTGSFYEQYF
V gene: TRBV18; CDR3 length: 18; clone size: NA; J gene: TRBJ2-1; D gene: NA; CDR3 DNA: TGTGCCAGCTCACCCTTATCGACTAGTCTCCTAAGATACAATGAGCAGTTCTTC; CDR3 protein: CASSPLSTSLLRYNEQFF
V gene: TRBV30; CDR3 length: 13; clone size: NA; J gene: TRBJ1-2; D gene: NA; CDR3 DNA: TGTGCCTGGAGTGGGCCCACCAACTATGGCTACACCTTC; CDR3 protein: CAWSGPTNYGYTF
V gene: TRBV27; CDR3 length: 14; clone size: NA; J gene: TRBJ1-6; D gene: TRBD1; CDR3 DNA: TGTGCCAGCAGCTCCGGGACAGGGAATTCACCCCTCCACTTT; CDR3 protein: CASSSGTGNSPLHF
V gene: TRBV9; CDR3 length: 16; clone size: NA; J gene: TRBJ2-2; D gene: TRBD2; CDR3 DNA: TGTGCCAGCAGCGGCTCAGGGAGGGGGAACACCGGGGAGCTGTTTTTT; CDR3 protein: CASSGSGRGNTGELFF
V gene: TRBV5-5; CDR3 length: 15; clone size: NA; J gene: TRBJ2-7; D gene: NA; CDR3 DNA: TGTGCCAGCAGCTTGGACCCAGGAGGCGGTTACGAGCAGTACTTC; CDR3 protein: CASSLDPGGGYEQYF
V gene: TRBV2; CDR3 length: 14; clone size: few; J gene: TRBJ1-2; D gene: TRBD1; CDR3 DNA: TGTGCCAGCCTCCCAACCCGACAGGGACGAAGCTACACCTTC; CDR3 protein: CASLPTRQGRSYTF
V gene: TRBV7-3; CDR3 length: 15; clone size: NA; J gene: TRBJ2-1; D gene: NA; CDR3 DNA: TGTGCCAGCAGCTTAAGGGGGGGCGGGGGCAATGAGCAGTTCTTC; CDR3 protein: CASSLRGGGGNEQFF
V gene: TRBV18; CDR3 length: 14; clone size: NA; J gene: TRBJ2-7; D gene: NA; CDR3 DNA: TGTGCCAGCTCACCGCGGGGGCCCTCCTACGAGCAGTACTTC; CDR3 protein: CASSPRGPSYEQYF
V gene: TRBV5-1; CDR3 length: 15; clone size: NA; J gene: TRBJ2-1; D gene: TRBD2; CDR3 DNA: TGCGCCAGCAGCACGGGACTAGCGGCCCCCAATGAGCAGTTCTTC; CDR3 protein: CASSTGLAAPNEQFF
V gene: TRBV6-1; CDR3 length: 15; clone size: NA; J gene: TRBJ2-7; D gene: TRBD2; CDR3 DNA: TGTGCCAGCAGGCCTGGGGGGGGAGGGACCTACGAGCAGTACTTC; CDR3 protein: CASRPGGGGTYEQYF
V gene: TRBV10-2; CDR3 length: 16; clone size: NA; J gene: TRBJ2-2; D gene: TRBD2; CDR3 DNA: TGCGCCAGCAGTGTGATCCCGGGGGGATACACCGGGGAGCTGTTTTTT; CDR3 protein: CASSVIPGGYTGELFF
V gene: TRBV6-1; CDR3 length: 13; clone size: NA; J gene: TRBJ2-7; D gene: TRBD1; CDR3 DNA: TGTGCCAGCAGCGGGACAGGGGACTACGAGCAGTACTTC; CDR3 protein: CASSGTGDYEQYF
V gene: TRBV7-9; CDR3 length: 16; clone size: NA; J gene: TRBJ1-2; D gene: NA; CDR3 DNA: TGTTCCAGCAGCTTTTTGTGGGACAACCGGAACTATGGCTACACCTTC; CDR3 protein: CSSSFLWDNRNYGYTF
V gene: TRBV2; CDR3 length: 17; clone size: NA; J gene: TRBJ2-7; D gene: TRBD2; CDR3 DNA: TGTGCCAGCAGTGTGGGCGGGGGGGCCCTCAATTCGTACGAGCAGTACTTC; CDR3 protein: CASSVGGGALNSYEQYF
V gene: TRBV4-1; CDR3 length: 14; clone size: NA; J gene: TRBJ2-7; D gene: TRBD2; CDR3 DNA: TGCGCCAGCAGCCCGCGGGGGGGCTTATACGAGCAGTACTTC; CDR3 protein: CASSPRGGLYEQYF
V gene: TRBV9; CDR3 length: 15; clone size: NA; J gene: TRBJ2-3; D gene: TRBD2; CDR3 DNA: TGTGCCAGCAGCGTAGAGGGACTAGCTGGAGATACGCAGTATTTT; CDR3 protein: CASSVEGLAGDTQYF
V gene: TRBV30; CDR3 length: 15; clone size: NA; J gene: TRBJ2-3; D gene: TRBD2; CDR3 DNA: TGTGCCTGGGGACTAGCGGGGGGGCCCATAGATACGCAGTATTTT; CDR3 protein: CAWGLAGGPIDTQYF
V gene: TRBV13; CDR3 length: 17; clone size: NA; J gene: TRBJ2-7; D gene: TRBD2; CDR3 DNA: TGTGCCAGCAGCTCCCGGGGGGGGTCCCTCTATGGAAACGAGCAGTACTTC; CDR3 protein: CASSSRGGSLYGNEQYF
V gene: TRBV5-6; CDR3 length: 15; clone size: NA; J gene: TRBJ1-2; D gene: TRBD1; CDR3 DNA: TGTGCCAGCAGCAGGGGACAGGGAGCTAACTATGGCTACACCTTC; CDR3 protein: CASSRGQGANYGYTF
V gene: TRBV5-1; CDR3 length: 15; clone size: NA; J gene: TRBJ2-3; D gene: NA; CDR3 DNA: TGCGCCAGCAGCCTGGTAGCGGCTGCAACAGATACGCAGTATTTT; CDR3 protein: CASSLVAAATDTQYF
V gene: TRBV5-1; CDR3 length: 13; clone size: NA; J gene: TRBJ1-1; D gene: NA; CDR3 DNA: TGCGCCAGCAGCTTTTCTCTGAACACTGAAGCTTTCTTT; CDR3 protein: CASSFSLNTEAFF
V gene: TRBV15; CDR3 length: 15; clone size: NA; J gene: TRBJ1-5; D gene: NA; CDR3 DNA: TGTGCCACCAGCAGGGAGGACAGTAGCAATCAGCCCCAGCATTTT; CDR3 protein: CATSREDSSNQPQHF
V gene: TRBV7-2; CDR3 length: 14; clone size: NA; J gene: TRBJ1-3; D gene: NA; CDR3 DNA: TGTGCCAGCAGCGACAGGTCCTCTGGAAACACCATATATTTT; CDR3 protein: CASSDRSSGNTIYF
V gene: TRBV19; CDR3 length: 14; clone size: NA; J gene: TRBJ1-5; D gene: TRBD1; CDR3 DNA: TGTGCCAGTAGACGACAGGGGGAGGTTCAGCCCCAGCATTTT; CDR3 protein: CASRRQGEVQPQHF
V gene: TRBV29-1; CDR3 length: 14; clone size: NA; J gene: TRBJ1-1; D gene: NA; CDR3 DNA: TGCAGCGTTGAAGCCCCGGGAGGGAACACTGAAGCTTTCTTT; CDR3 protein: CSVEAPGGNTEAFF
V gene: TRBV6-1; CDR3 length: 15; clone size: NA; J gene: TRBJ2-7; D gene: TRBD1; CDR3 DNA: TGTGCCAGCCAAAGGAAGGGGGCAGAGAACTACGAGCAGTACTTC; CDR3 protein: CASQRKGAENYEQYF
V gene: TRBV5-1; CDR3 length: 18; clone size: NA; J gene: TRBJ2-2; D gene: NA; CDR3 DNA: TGCGCCAGCAGCAAAAGGTCTGGGGCCGCCGCGAACACCGGGGAGCTGTTTTTT; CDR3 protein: CASSKRSGAAANTGELFF
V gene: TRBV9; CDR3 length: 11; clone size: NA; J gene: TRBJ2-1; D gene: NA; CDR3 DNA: TGTGCCAGCAGCGACAGGACAGAGCAGTTCTTC; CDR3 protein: CASSDRTEQFF
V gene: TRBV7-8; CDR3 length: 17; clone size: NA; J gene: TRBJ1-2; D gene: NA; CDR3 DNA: TGTGCCAGCAGCCCAGGGCTCGTACAGGTGGTTAACTATGGCTACACCTTC; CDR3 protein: CASSPGLVQVVNYGYTF
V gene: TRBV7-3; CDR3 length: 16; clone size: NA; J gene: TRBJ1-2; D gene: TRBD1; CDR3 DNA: TGTGCCAGCAGCTTAACTGGAGGGACAGGGTTGTCGAGCTACACCTTC; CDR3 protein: CASSLTGGTGLSSYTF
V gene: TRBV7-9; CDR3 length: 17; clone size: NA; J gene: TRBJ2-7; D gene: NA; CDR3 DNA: TGTTCCAGCAGCTTAGCGACAGTGGGGGGGCGCCCCTACGAGCAGTACTTC; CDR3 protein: CSSSLATVGGRPYEQYF
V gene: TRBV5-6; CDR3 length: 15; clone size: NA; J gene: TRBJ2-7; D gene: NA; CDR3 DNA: TGTGCCAGCAGCTTGAAGCCACAGGGTGCCTACGAGCAGTACTTC; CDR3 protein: CASSLKPQGAYEQYF
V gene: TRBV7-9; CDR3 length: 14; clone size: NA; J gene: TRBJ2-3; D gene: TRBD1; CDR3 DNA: TGTGCCAGCAGCTCAGTGATAACAGGGGGGACGCAGTATTTT; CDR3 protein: CASSSVITGGTQYF
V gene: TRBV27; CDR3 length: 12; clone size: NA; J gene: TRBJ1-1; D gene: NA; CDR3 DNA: TGTGCCAGCCGAAGTCGGGTAGACGAAGCTTTCTTT; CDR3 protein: CASRSRVDEAFF
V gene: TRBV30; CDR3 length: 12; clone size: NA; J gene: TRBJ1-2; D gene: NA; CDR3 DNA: TGTGCCTGGAGCCCGGGGGGGTATGGCTACACCTTC; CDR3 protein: CAWSPGGYGYTF
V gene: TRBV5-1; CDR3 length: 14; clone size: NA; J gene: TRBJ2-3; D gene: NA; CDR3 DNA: TGCGCCAGCAGCTTGGGGGAGCCCACAGATACGCAGTATTTT; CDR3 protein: CASSLGEPTDTQYF
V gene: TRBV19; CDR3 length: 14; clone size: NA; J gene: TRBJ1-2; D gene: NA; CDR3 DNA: TGTGCCAGTAGTCCTACGGGGTCTAACTATGGCTACACCTTC; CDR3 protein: CASSPTGSNYGYTF
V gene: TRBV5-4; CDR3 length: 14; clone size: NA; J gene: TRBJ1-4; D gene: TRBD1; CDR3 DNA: TGTGCCAGCAGTTATGACAGGGATAATGAAAAACTGTTTTTT; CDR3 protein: CASSYDRDNEKLFF
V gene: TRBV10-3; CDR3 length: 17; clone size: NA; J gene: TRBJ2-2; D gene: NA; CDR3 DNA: TGTGCCATCAGTGAGTTTGGAGGTCAAGGGAACACCGGGGAGCTGTTTTTT; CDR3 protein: CAISEFGGQGNTGELFF
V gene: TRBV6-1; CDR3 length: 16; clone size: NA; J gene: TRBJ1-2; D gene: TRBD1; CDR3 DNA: TGTGCCAGCAGTGAACTAGGGACAGGGGGCAGAAGGGGCTACACCTTC; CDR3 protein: CASSELGTGGRRGYTF